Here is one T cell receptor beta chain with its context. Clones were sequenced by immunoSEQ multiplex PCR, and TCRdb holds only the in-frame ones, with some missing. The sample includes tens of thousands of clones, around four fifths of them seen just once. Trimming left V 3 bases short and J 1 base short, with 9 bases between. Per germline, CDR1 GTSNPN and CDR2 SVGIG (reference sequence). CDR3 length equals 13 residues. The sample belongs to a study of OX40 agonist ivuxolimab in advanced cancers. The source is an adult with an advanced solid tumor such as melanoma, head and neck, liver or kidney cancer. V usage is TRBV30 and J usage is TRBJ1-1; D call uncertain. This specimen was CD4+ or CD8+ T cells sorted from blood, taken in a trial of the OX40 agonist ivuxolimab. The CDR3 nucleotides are TGTGCCTGGAGGAGCGGCACGAACACTGAAGCTTTCTTT. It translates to CAWRSGTNTEAFF.